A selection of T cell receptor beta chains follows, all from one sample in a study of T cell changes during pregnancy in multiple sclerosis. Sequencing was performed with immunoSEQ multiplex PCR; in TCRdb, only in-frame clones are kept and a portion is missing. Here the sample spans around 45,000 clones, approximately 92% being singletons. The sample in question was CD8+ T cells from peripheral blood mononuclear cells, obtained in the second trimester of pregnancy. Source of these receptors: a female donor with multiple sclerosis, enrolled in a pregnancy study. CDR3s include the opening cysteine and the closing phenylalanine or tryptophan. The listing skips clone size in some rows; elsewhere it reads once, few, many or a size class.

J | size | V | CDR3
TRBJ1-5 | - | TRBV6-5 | CASSQTPNQPQHF
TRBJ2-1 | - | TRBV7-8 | CASSPSGLPNNEQFF
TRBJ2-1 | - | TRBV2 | CASSEVDWLAEAGNERFF
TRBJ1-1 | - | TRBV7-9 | CASGGDTEAFF
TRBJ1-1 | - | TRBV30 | CAWSPPGGPGAEAFF
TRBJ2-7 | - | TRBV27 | CASSGDGSYEQYF
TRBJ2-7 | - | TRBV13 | CASSLGDSGGYEQYF
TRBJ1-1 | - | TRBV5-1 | CASSFDSLETEAFF
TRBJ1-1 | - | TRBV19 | CASSPYRGLDTEAFF
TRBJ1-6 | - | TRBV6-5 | CASRKGGTNSPLHF
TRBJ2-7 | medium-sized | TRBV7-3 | CASSLGTGDDEQYF